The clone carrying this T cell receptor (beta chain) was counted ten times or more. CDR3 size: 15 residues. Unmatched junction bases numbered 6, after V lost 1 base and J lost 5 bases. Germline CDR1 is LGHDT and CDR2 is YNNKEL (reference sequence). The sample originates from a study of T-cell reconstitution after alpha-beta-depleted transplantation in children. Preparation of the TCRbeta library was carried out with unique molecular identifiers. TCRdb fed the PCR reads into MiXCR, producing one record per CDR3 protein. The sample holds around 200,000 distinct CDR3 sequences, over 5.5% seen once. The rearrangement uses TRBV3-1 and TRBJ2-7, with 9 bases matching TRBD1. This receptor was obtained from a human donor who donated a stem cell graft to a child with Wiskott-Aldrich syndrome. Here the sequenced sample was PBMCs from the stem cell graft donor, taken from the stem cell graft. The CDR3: CASSQAWTGAHEQYF. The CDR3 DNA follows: TGTGCCAGCAGCCAAGCGTGGACAGGGGCGCACGAGCAGTACTTC.